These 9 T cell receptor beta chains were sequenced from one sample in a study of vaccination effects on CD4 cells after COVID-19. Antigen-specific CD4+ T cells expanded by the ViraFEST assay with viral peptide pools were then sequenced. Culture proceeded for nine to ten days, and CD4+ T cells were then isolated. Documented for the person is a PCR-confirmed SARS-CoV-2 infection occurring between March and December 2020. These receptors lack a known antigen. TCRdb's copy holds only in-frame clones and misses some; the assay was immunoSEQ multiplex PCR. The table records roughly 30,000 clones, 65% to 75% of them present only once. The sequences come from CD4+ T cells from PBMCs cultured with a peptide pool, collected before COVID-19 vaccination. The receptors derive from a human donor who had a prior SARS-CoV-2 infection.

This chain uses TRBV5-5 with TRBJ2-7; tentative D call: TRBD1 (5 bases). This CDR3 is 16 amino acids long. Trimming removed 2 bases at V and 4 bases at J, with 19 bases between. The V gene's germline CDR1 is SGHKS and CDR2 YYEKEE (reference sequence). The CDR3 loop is CASSLPHDPDKYEQYF. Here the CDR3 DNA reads TGTGCCAGCAGCTTACCCCACGACCCGGACAAATACGAGCAGTACTTC.

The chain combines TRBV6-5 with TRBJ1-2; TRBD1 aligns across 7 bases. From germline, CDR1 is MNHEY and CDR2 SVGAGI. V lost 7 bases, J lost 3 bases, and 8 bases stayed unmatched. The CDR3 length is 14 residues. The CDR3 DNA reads TGTGCCAGCATGGGAGGGGGCACCCACTATGGCTACACCTTC. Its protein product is CASMGGGTHYGYTF.

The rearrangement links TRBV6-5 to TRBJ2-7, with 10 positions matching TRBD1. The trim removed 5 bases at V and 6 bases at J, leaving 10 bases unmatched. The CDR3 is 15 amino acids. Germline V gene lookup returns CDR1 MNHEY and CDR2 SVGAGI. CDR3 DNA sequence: TGTGCCAGCAGTCCGGGGACAGGGGAGCGGAGCGAGCAGTACTTC. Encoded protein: CASSPGTGERSEQYF.

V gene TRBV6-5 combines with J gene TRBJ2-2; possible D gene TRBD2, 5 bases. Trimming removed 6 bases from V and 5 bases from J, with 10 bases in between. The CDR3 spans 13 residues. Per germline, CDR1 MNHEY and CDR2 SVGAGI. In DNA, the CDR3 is TGTGCCAGCAGGATAGCGTCGACCGGGGAGCTGTTTTTT. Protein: CASRIASTGELFF.

CDR3 region: CASSVQGHAGNSPLHF. The CDR3 nucleotides read TGTGCCAGCAGCGTACAGGGACACGCGGGGAATTCACCCCTCCACTTT. The chain carries TRBV9 and TRBJ1-6; a possible D gene is TRBD1 (6 bases). Germline assignment: CDR1 SGDLS and CDR2 YYNGEE. The CDR3 is 16 residues long. Trimming stripped 1 base from V and 7 bases from J, with 15 bases between.

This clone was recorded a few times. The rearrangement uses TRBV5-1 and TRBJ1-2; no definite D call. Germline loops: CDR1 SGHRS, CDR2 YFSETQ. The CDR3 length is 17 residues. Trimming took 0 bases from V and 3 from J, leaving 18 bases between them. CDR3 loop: CASSLEAGPWGDYGYTF. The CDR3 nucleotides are TGCGCCAGCAGCTTGGAGGCGGGCCCTTGGGGAGACTATGGCTACACCTTC. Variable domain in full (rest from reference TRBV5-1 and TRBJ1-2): KAGVTQTPRYLIKTRGQQVTLSCSPISGHRSVSWYQQTPGQGLQFLFEYFSETQRNKGNFPGRFSGRQFSNSRSEMNVSTLELGDSALYLCASSLEAGPWGDYGYTFGSGTRLTVV.

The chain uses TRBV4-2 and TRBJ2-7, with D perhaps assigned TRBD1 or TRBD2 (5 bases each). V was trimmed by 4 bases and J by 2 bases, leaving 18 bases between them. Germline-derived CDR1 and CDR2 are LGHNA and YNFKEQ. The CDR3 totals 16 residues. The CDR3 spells CASSRVSGTETYEQYF. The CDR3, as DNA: TGTGCCAGCAGCCGCGTGTCCGGGACGGAAACCTACGAGCAGTACTTC.

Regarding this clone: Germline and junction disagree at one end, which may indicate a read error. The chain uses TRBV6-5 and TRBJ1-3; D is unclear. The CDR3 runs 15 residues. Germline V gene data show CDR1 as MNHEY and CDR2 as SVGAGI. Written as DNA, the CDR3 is TGTGCCAACAGTAGTAGGTTATACTCTGGAAACACCATATATTTT. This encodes CANSSRLYSGNTIYF.

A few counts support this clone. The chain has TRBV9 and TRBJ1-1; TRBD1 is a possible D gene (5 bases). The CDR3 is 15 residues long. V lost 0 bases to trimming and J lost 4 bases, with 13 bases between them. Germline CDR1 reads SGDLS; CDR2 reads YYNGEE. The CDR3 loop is CASSVVGQGGTEAFF. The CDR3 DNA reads TGTGCCAGCAGCGTAGTAGGGCAGGGCGGCACTGAAGCTTTCTTT.